This entry lists 26 T cell receptor beta chains sequenced from one sample in a study of blood T cell repertoires in COVID-19. The table came from immunoSEQ multiplex PCR; TCRdb's copy has only in-frame clones and leaves some out. The sample carries 300,000 or so clones, about nine tenths recorded once. The sample taken for sequencing was peripheral blood. Source of these receptors: a young woman with COVID-19, enrolled during active disease.

This clone has just one count. The gene calls are TRBV10-3 and TRBJ1-5; D unresolved. CDR3 length equals 14 residues. V lost 3 bases and J lost 7, with 13 bases in between. Germline assignment: CDR1 ENHRY and CDR2 SYGVKD. The DNA of the CDR3 is TGTGCCATCAGTGATCTACCGGGAGCCCAGCCCCAGCATTTT. Protein: CAISDLPGAQPQHF.

This clone was observed a handful of times. The chain employs TRBV7-9 and TRBJ2-1; 9 nucleotides match TRBD1. CDR1 and CDR2 from the germline V gene are SEHNR and FQNEAQ (reference sequence). The length of the CDR3 is 15 residues. With V trimmed by 3 bases and J by 10 bases, 10 bases remained unmatched. CDR3 DNA: TGTGCCAGCAGCTTCACAACAGGGGGCTTTGGGGAGCAGTTCTTC. Encoded protein: CASSFTTGGFGEQFF. Complete variable domain (other parts from reference TRBV7-9 and TRBJ2-1): DTGVSQNPRHKITKRGQNVTFRCDPISEHNRLYWYRQTLGQGPEFLTYFQNEAQLEKSRLLSDRFSAERPKGSFSTLEIQRTEQGDSAMYLCASSFTTGGFGEQFFGPGTRLTVL.

CDR3 protein: CASSLISASGNEQFF. The CDR3 nucleotides are TGCGCCAGCAGCCTAATTTCGGCTAGCGGCAATGAGCAGTTCTTC. The rearrangement uses TRBV4-1 and TRBJ2-1; 7 bases agree with TRBD2. The CDR3 has 15 residues. The germline V gene has CDR1 MGHRA and CDR2 YSYEKL. J lost 6 bases, V lost 4 bases, and 9 bases had no gene match.

The rearrangement joins TRBV30 to TRBJ2-7; D might be TRBD1 (6 bases). CDR1 GTSNPN and CDR2 SVGIG come from the germline V gene (reference sequence). There are 13 residues in the CDR3. CDR3 loop: CATTGTPPYEQYF. The DNA for the CDR3 is TGTGCTACCACCGGGACACCTCCCTACGAGCAGTACTTC. The full variable domain, in which reference TRBV30 and TRBJ2-7 provide the parts outside the CDR3, is SQTIHQWPATLVQPVGSPLSLECTVEGTSNPNLYWYRQAAGRGLQLLFYSVGIGQISSEVPQNLSASRPQDRQFILSSKKLLLSDSGFYLCATTGTPPYEQYFGPGTRLTVT.

This clone appeared a single time. V is TRBV19 and J is TRBJ1-2; 8 bases line up with TRBD1. The CDR3 is 14 amino acids. Germline CDR1 reads LNHDA; CDR2 reads SQIVND (reference sequence). V was pared by 5 bases and J by 8 bases, with 10 bases of the junction left unmatched. CDR3 residues: CASSPGGQGPGYTF. CDR3 sequence (DNA): TGTGCCAGTAGTCCTGGCGGACAGGGCCCCGGCTACACCTTC.

In its sample, this clone was seen once. V is TRBV24-1 and J is TRBJ2-1; TRBD2 is a possible D gene (6 bases). This CDR3 has 14 amino acids. V dropped 6 bases and J dropped 6 bases, with 14 bases sitting between them. Germline CDR1 is KGHDR and CDR2 is SFDVKD. The CDR3 bases are TGTGCCACCAGTTCGGGGGAGGCCCCCAATGAGCAGTTCTTC. This codes for CATSSGEAPNEQFF.

The rearrangement joins TRBV29-1 to TRBJ2-1; no clear D. CDR1 and CDR2 (germline): SQVTM, ANQGSEA. V lost 4 bases and J lost 4, with 8 bases in between. The CDR3 runs to 12 residues. The CDR3 DNA reads TGCAGCGTTGGGCGGTTTTACAATGAGCAGTTCTTC. It specifies CSVGRFYNEQFF.

The chain couples TRBV28 to TRBJ1-3, with D uncertain. Trimming pared 6 bases from V and 0 bases from J, leaving 21 bases between. Germline V gene sequence: CDR1 MDHEN, CDR2 SYDVKM. CDR3 length: 18 amino acids. Here the CDR3 DNA reads TGTGCCAGCAGCTCTTTGGGCCCACCCCATGGCTCTGGAAACACCATATATTTT. It translates to CASSSLGPPHGSGNTIYF.

The chain recombines TRBV4-2 with TRBJ1-4; D unclear. This CDR3 comprises 14 residues. Trimming left V 5 bases short and J 2 bases short, with 9 bases between. Per germline, CDR1 LGHNA and CDR2 YNFKEQ. CDR3 sequence: CASSKTLTNEKLFF. As DNA, the CDR3 is TGTGCCAGCAGCAAGACACTTACTAATGAAAAACTGTTTTTT.

The V call is TRBV21-1, the J call TRBJ2-1; TRBD1 is the table's D call, not checked against the DNA. TRBV21-1 is classified as a pseudogene. The CDR3 consists of 18 residues. The CDR3, as DNA: TGTGCCAGCAGCAAAGTCCCCTCGAGACAGACACGACACAATGAGCAGTTCTTC. Its protein is CASSKVPSRQTRHNEQFF.

This clone appeared a few times. V gene TRBV5-4 combines with J gene TRBJ2-1; 7 nucleotides match TRBD2. This CDR3 spans 14 amino acids. Germline trimming cut 4 bases from V and 7 bases from J; bases unmatched to any gene: 8. Germline V gene lookup returns CDR1 SGHNT and CDR2 YYREEE (reference sequence). Here the CDR3 reads CASSLRGGGNEQFF. Written as DNA, the CDR3 is TGTGCCAGCAGCCTCCGTGGGGGGGGGAATGAGCAGTTCTTC.

The gene calls are TRBV6-5 and TRBJ1-1; D is perhaps TRBD1 (5 bases). Trimming took 6 bases from V and 5 from J, leaving 16 bases between them. The CDR3 contains 14 residues. Germline V gene data show CDR1 as MNHEY and CDR2 as SVGAGI. CDR3 nucleotides: TGTGCCAGCAGCCGAGGCGGGGGGGGGACTGAAGCTTTCTTT. Amino acids: CASSRGGGGTEAFF.

This clone appeared a single time. The chain links TRBV3-1 (or the pseudogene TRBV3-2) to TRBJ2-7, with D possibly being TRBD1 (6 bases). The CDR3 has 13 amino acids. Germline values: CDR1 LGHDT, CDR2 YNNKEL (reference sequence). V gave up 5 bases and J gave up 2 bases, with 10 bases separating them. The CDR3: CASSRGQPYEQYF. The CDR3 coding sequence is TGTGCCAGCAGCAGAGGACAGCCCTACGAGCAGTACTTC.

The chain recombines TRBV4-2 with TRBJ2-3; 11 nucleotides agree with TRBD2. The CDR3 consists of 18 residues. Germline CDR1 is LGHNA and CDR2 is YNFKEQ. The V segment lost 1 base and the J segment 0 bases; nucleotides outside the gene matches: 6. CDR3 residues: CASSQGRLAGGSTDTQYF. The CDR3 DNA is TGTGCCAGCAGCCAAGGTCGCCTAGCGGGAGGTAGCACAGATACGCAGTATTTT.

This clone has more than one count but fewer than ten. This CDR3 reads CASSGGMAGLEFFYGYTF. In DNA form, the CDR3 reads TGTGCCAGCAGCGGGGGGATGGCCGGGTTGGAGTTTTTCTATGGCTACACCTTC. The V call is TRBV5-5, the J call TRBJ1-2, with D possibly TRBD1 on 5 matching bases. Germline values: CDR1 SGHKS, CDR2 YYEKEE (reference sequence). The CDR3 consists of 18 residues. V lost 4 bases, J lost 4 bases, and 26 bases lay in between.

This chain joins TRBV5-1 and TRBJ2-1, with D maybe TRBD2 (7 bases). V lost 0 bases and J lost 1, with 14 bases in between. Germline CDR1 SGHRS, CDR2 YFSETQ. The CDR3 is 17 residues long. The CDR3 sequence is CASSLVLAGASYNEQFF. The CDR3 nucleotides read TGCGCCAGCAGCTTGGTACTGGCGGGGGCTTCCTACAATGAGCAGTTCTTC. Using reference TRBV5-1 and TRBJ2-1 for the parts outside the CDR3, the full variable domain is KAGVTQTPRYLIKTRGQQVTLSCSPISGHRSVSWYQQTPGQGLQFLFEYFSETQRNKGNFPGRFSGRQFSNSRSEMNVSTLELGDSALYLCASSLVLAGASYNEQFFGPGTRLTVL.

Only a few counts were recorded for this clone. The chain joins TRBV6-2 or TRBV6-3 to TRBJ2-1, with D perhaps matching TRBD1 (6 bases). V gave up 4 bases and J gave up 4 bases, with 14 bases separating them. Germline CDR1 and CDR2: MNHEY and SVGEGT. The length of the CDR3 is 15 residues. The CDR3 reads CASSSPGTSYNEQFF. The CDR3 DNA is TGTGCCAGCAGTTCCCCCGGGACATCATACAATGAGCAGTTCTTC.

The V and J genes are TRBV7-8 and TRBJ2-3, with 10 bases aligning to TRBD1. The CDR3 sequence is 17 residues long. Germline loops: CDR1 SGHVS, CDR2 FQNEAQ. Trimming removed 5 bases from V and 0 bases from J; junction bases left unmatched: 8. CDR3 protein: CASSLSTGGWSTDTQYF. Here the CDR3 DNA reads TGTGCCAGCAGCCTCTCGACAGGGGGCTGGAGCACAGATACGCAGTATTTT.

CDR3 DNA sequence: TGTGCCAGCAGTGATTCCCTCCCCGAGCAGTACTTC. Its protein is CASSDSLPEQYF. The V and J genes are TRBV25-1 and TRBJ2-7; D gene unclear. Germline CDR1 is MGHDK and CDR2 is SYGVNS. Trimming stripped 3 bases from V and 6 bases from J, with 9 bases between. This CDR3 contains 12 residues.

The CDR3 here is CSVGNTGTGGYGYTF. The CDR3 coding sequence is TGCAGCGTTGGAAATACCGGGACAGGGGGCTATGGCTACACCTTC. The chain has TRBV29-1 and TRBJ1-2; 11 nucleotides match TRBD1. CDR1 is SQVTM and CDR2 is ANQGSEA in the germline V gene. The CDR3 consists of 15 residues. The V gene end was trimmed by 4 bases and the J gene end by 4 bases; junction bases not matched to a gene: 8.

The chain has TRBV19 and TRBJ1-1; 7 positions match TRBD1. V shed 3 bases and J 5 bases; nucleotides not matched to a gene: 3. This CDR3 region has 13 residues. The germline CDR1 and CDR2 sequences are LNHDA and SQIVND (reference sequence). The CDR3 nucleotides read TGTGCCAGTAGTATCTCCAGGGGGACTGAAGCTTTCTTT. This encodes CASSISRGTEAFF.

The chain couples TRBV2 to TRBJ2-3, with TRBD2 matching over 14 bases. The V and J ends lost 8 bases and 4 bases, in that order; junction bases with no gene match: 5. This CDR3 region has 15 residues. The V gene's germline CDR1 is SNHLY and CDR2 FYNNEI. The CDR3 loop is CASGTSGSRPDTQYF. DNA of the CDR3: TGTGCCAGCGGGACTAGCGGGAGTCGCCCAGATACGCAGTATTTT.

V gene TRBV27 combines with J gene TRBJ1-5; TRBD1 might be the D (6 bases). Germline CDR1 reads MNHEY; CDR2 reads SMNVEV (reference sequence). The CDR3 extends over 16 amino acids. The V gene lost 6 bases and the J gene lost 1 base, with 16 bases spanning the gap. The CDR3 region is CASSYGGGGSNQPQHF. For the CDR3, the DNA is TGTGCCAGCAGCTATGGGGGGGGCGGCAGCAATCAGCCCCAGCATTTT.

The chain uses TRBV3-1 (or the pseudogene TRBV3-2) and TRBJ2-7; D remains unclear. CDR1 is LGHDT and CDR2 is YNNKEL in the germline V gene (reference sequence). Deletions cut 4 bases from V and 4 bases from J, with 14 bases between. The CDR3 runs to 14 residues. The CDR3 region is CASSPRQTLYEQYF. The CDR3 nucleotides read TGTGCCAGCAGCCCGCGGCAGACCCTTTACGAGCAGTACTTC.

This clone was observed once. V gene TRBV2 combines with J gene TRBJ1-5; the D gene is possibly TRBD1 (5 bases). In germline, CDR1 is SNHLY, CDR2 FYNNEI. Trimming cost V 7 bases and J 1 base, with 11 bases left between them. This CDR3 region has 14 residues. CDR3 sequence: CASNPGLSNQPQHF. In nucleotides, the CDR3 is TGTGCCAGCAACCCAGGGCTAAGCAATCAGCCCCAGCATTTT.

V gene TRBV2 combines with J gene TRBJ1-4; D perhaps matches TRBD1 (5 bases). CDR1 and CDR2 (germline): SNHLY, FYNNEI. The CDR3 contains 14 residues. Trimming left V 6 bases short and J 8 bases short, with 16 bases between. CDR3 sequence reads: CASSPDSHSEKLFF. CDR3 bases: TGTGCCAGCAGCCCCGACAGTCATTCCGAAAAACTGTTTTTT.